The present T cell receptor (beta chain) was sequenced within a study of spatial heterogeneity in lung cancer (dated by TCRdb to between 2018 and 2021). Looking at the study overall: Beta-chain transcripts were consistently detected in greater numbers than alpha-chain transcripts, which likely reflected higher beta-chain transcript abundance. In tumor regions, TCR transcript counts showed a strong correlation with a T cell transcriptional module score from matched bulk RNA-seq. In the raw uncorrected reads, each unique combination of TCR and UMI appeared more than ten times on average. The study quantitatively compared TCR alpha and beta repertoires across multiple tumor regions, matched nontumor lung and blood in non-small cell lung cancer. Nonsynonymous mutation counts, determined by whole-exome sequencing of tumor tissue, were related to features of the TCR repertoire. Both alpha and beta chains were TCR-sequenced in samples taken at surgery, namely 220 tumor regions, fewer than 85 matched nontumor lung samples and just over 55 PBMC samples.

This clonotype was recorded at least ten times. No antigen is known for it. Base quality data are lacking; no much larger clone is found one base away. Libraries were built with 5' RACE. Sequenced using a NextSeq 500. The TCR library protocol attached a unique molecular identifier to each TCR cDNA molecule to allow correction of PCR and sequencing errors. Turning to the authors' computational methods: Decombinator tools were used for TCR identification, UMI-based error correction and CDR3 extraction. Expanded TCRs were defined as those above a frequency of 2 per 1,000, corresponding to the top 1% of the tumor frequency distribution. Expanded tumor TCRs were classed as regional if statistically deemed absent (corrected P<0.05) from at least one tumor region, otherwise ubiquitous. Each repertoire was subsampled 100 times to 5,000 TCRs, after which Renyi diversity was computed with the R vegan package. CDR3 similarity networks were constructed using string-kernel similarity of amino acid triplets, with links drawn between CDR3s whose pairwise similarity was above 0.82. TCRdb reprocessed the public reads (quality trimming at Q25 with fastp, clone calling with MiXCR) and kept in-frame beta chains. CDR3 protein sequences are deduplicated, and each keeps its most common genes and DNA. The V and J calls shown here were made by TCRdb, not taken from the authors' results. This sample is represented by 20,000 to 25,000 distinct CDR3 sequences; approximately 16% of them were singletons. The ten largest clonotypes hold about 30% of the sample.

The time point label here, explained by the study, means: sample taken at primary tumor resection. Samples were obtained from 72 patients with early-stage, untreated non-small cell lung cancer from the lung TRACERx cohort. Without any cell sorting, TCR sequencing was performed on whole RNA extracted either from tumor and nontumor lung tissue or from cryopreserved PBMC samples. Only patients for whom sufficient RNA was available from at least two tumor regions were selected for TCR sequencing. Before being selected, tumor and adjacent nontumor lung specimens were reviewed by a lung pathologist. Taken from cysteine to phenylalanine, the CDR3 has 16 residues. Of the read, only the CDR3 DNA is kept; its 48 bases are in frame from base 1. V has 9 bases trimmed and J has 3 bases trimmed; junction bases matching no gene number 12. Via the germline V gene, CDR1 is KGHDR and CDR2 SFDVKD. Here is what the overall study found, with its caveats: Additional single-cell paired TCR alpha and beta sequencing was considered necessary to confirm, at a functional level, the hypothesis that regional TCRs recognize regional mutations. TCR-seq was estimated to cover only approximately 6.6% of tumor T cells for alpha chains and around 12% for beta chains. The tumor nonsynonymous mutation count correlated with the number of expanded intratumoral alpha and beta TCRs. The count of ubiquitous expanded TCRs correlated with the count of ubiquitous nonsynonymous mutations, and the count of regional expanded TCRs correlated with the count of regional nonsynonymous mutations.

Recombination connected TRBV24-1 to TRBJ2-2; TRBD2 matches 7 bases in the middle. The sequence came from a female donor with early-stage non-small cell lung cancer. Sequenced material: lung tumor tissue, taken at surgery. The base sequence is TGTGCCACCGGGTCTACTGCGGCGGGAGACACCGGGGAGCTGTTTTTT. This codes for CATGSTAAGDTGELFF.